This T cell receptor (beta chain) was sequenced for a study of cytomegalovirus exposure and HLA in healthy donors. Study as a whole: There were nearly 120 million unique TCR beta sequences, drawn from 150 million to 200 million T cells, in an earlier analysis. Study-level findings and limits: Relative to the roughly 700-donor mean, N-insertions were reportedly fewer in an Asian-associated ancestry cluster in a later analysis. In the analysis, some V segments, TRBV6-2 and TRBV6-3 included, were excluded as indistinguishable. Data from an earlier analysis indicated that most TCR beta V segments were productive either about 90% or about 30% of the time.

Germline V gene sequence: CDR1 MNHEY, CDR2 SVGAGI. The V and J ends lost 5 bases and 6 bases respectively, with 9 bases between them. The CDR3 extends over 12 amino acids. PCR employed 60 Vbeta and 13 Jbeta primers. Some clones are missing from TCRdb's copy, which holds only in-frame ones; the method was immunoSEQ multiplex PCR. The data show around 140,000 clones, with 75% to 85% seen just once and approximately 2% held by the top ten. Details on this clone: Its antigen is not known.

V gene TRBV6-5 combines with J gene TRBJ2-3; D call uncertain. The sequence came from a female donor in good health and CMV-seropositive. The sequenced sample consisted of PBMCs. CDR3 nucleotides: TGTGCCAGCAGTGAATTTAGTGATACGCAGTATTTT. Its translation is CASSEFSDTQYF.